This record covers a single T cell receptor (beta chain). The antigen remains undetermined. CDR3 length: 14 amino acids. Germline V gives CDR1 KGHSH, CDR2 LQKENI. Trimming removed 3 bases from V and 0 bases from J, with 8 bases in between. The data are from a study of PD-1 blockade in classical Hodgkin lymphoma. Study in general: A 3 mg/kg intravenous dose of nivolumab was received by patients every 2 weeks. Study-level findings and limits: Exclusion covered patients beginning nivolumab under 1 year post-ASCT. With CD4+ cells, TCR diversity rose significantly by C4D1, but not with CD8+ cells. TCR diversity at baseline was reported to be reduced in newly diagnosed patients relative to healthy donors.

This table comes from immunoSEQ multiplex PCR, and its TCRdb copy is limited to in-frame clones, with some not included. Of just under 100,000 clones listed, approximately 80% are singletons. Every patient had relapsed following autologous stem cell transplantation, and cohorts differed in brentuximab vedotin exposure. The sequencing used peripheral blood mononuclear cells (PBMCs), collected at baseline. The sequence was obtained from a human donor with classical Hodgkin lymphoma. The chain has TRBV18 and TRBJ1-1, with D possibly being TRBD1 (6 bases). Here the CDR3 reads CASSPDSMNTEAFF. The CDR3, as DNA: TGTGCCAGCTCACCGGACAGCATGAACACTGAAGCTTTCTTT. Drawing the rest from reference TRBV18 and TRBJ1-1, the complete variable domain is NAGVMQNPRHLVRRRGQEARLRCSPMKGHSHVYWYRQLPEEGLKFMVYLQKENIIDESGMPKERFSAEFPKEGPSILRIQQVVRGDSAAYFCASSPDSMNTEAFFGQGTRLTVV.